These 29 T cell receptor beta chains share one sample of origin, sequenced in a study of OX40 agonist ivuxolimab in advanced cancers. Generated by immunoSEQ multiplex PCR, the TCRdb table keeps only in-frame clones and is missing some. The data contain about 120,000 clones, 90% to 95% of them singletons. This material consisted of CD4+ or CD8+ T cells sorted from blood, taken in a trial of the OX40 agonist ivuxolimab. The receptor set was obtained from an adult with an advanced solid tumor such as melanoma, head and neck, liver or kidney cancer.

This rearrangement joins TRBV18 to TRBJ2-7; D gene ambiguous. The CDR3 is 11 amino acids. Trimming cost V 4 bases and J 4 bases, with 5 bases left between them. In germline, CDR1 is KGHSH, CDR2 LQKENI. The CDR3 nucleotides are TGTGCCAGCTCACGTCAGTACGAGCAGTACTTC. Its protein product is CASSRQYEQYF. Together with reference TRBV18 and TRBJ2-7, the CDR3 gives the full variable domain: NAGVMQNPRHLVRRRGQEARLRCSPMKGHSHVYWYRQLPEEGLKFMVYLQKENIIDESGMPKERFSAEFPKEGPSILRIQQVVRGDSAAYFCASSRQYEQYFGPGTRLTVT.

V usage is TRBV5-1 and J usage is TRBJ2-3; D may be TRBD2 (6 bases). The CDR3 has 14 amino acids. Per the germline V gene, CDR1 is SGHRS and CDR2 is YFSETQ. The V and J ends lost 9 bases and 0 bases respectively, with 14 bases between them. In DNA form, the CDR3 reads TGCGCCACCGGGGACTCAGTCAGCACAGATACGCAGTATTTT. Translating it yields CATGDSVSTDTQYF.

This clone occurred once. The gene calls are TRBV11-2 and TRBJ2-3, with D hard to call. The CDR3 length is 14 residues. CDR1 SGHAT and CDR2 FQNNGV come from the germline V gene. V lost 4 bases to trimming and J lost 1 base, with 9 bases between them. CDR3 sequence: CASSSSTRTDTQYF. DNA of the CDR3: TGTGCCAGCAGCTCCTCGACCCGCACAGATACGCAGTATTTT.

The chain links TRBV6-1 to TRBJ2-7; D may match TRBD1 or TRBD2 (6 bases each). Germline lookup yields CDR1 MNHNS and CDR2 SASEGT. V was clipped by 6 bases and J by 6 bases, with 21 bases between them. CDR3 size: 15 residues. CDR3 sequence reads: CASRPLAAGGGEQYF. CDR3 DNA sequence: TGTGCCAGCAGACCCTTAGCGGCAGGAGGGGGCGAGCAGTACTTC.

The CDR3 coding sequence is TGTGCCAGCAGCCTCCAGGGCGCGACCTTCACAGATACGCAGTATTTT. Translated: CASSLQGATFTDTQYF. This chain uses TRBV7-3 with TRBJ2-3; D possibly corresponds to TRBD1 (5 bases). The CDR3 sequence is 16 residues long. V lost 5 bases, J lost 2 bases, and 17 bases lay in between. Germline values: CDR1 SGHTA, CDR2 FQGTGA.

The chain joins TRBV7-2 to TRBJ2-5, with D uncertain. There are 15 residues in the CDR3. The V gene's germline CDR1 is SGHTA and CDR2 FQGNSA. V was shortened by 1 base and J by 1 base, with 10 bases between the two germline ends. This CDR3 reads CASSLGGITQETQYF. DNA for the CDR3: TGTGCCAGCAGCTTAGGGGGAATCACCCAAGAGACCCAGTACTTC.

The chain carries TRBV2 and TRBJ1-4, with 8 nucleotides matching TRBD1. CDR1 is SNHLY, CDR2 FYNNEI, per germline. This CDR3 spans 16 amino acids. V was clipped by 6 bases and J by 0 bases; unmatched bases: 6. CDR3 bases: TGTGCCAGCAGGAGGGGGACAGGAACAACTAATGAAAAACTGTTTTTT. Amino acids: CASRRGTGTTNEKLFF.

The chain joins TRBV6-6 to TRBJ1-5; no firm D call. V was trimmed by 5 bases and J by 1 base, leaving 15 bases between them. Germline values: CDR1 MNHNY, CDR2 SVGAGI (reference sequence). CDR3 size: 16 residues. DNA for the CDR3: TGTGCCAGCAGTCCCCCGTTGAGGGCGAGCAATCAGCCCCAGCATTTT. This gives the protein CASSPPLRASNQPQHF.

The CDR3 DNA is TGTGCCAGCAGCTTAGGTTCCCACCGGACTAATGAAAAACTGTTTTTT. Its translation: CASSLGSHRTNEKLFF. The chain has TRBV7-9 and TRBJ1-4; D is unresolved. V lost 1 base and J lost 2, with 11 bases in between. There are 16 residues in the CDR3. Germline assignment: CDR1 SEHNR and CDR2 FQNEAQ (reference sequence).

This rearrangement joins TRBV4-3 to TRBJ2-7; 7 bases align to TRBD2. V lost 0 bases and J lost 2; bases outside the gene matches: 16. The CDR3 has 19 residues. From germline, CDR1 is LGHNA and CDR2 YSLEER. This CDR3 is CASSQDKGGQASGPYEQYF. CDR3 sequence (DNA): TGCGCCAGCAGCCAAGATAAGGGAGGTCAGGCTAGCGGTCCCTACGAGCAGTACTTC.

The chain couples TRBV6-5 to TRBJ2-1; possible D gene TRBD1, 5 bases. Germline V lookup: CDR1 MNHEY, CDR2 SVGAGI. This CDR3 is built from 12 residues. With 11 bases removed from V and 10 bases from J, the gap between germline ends came to 18 bases. This CDR3 reads CASNRGQGEQFF. The CDR3 DNA reads as TGTGCCTCTAACCGAGGACAAGGCGAGCAGTTCTTC.

The genes are TRBV5-1 and TRBJ2-3; 7 bases agree with TRBD1. The CDR3 sequence is 13 residues long. Looked up from germline, CDR1 is SGHRS and CDR2 is YFSETQ. V lost 4 bases and J lost 5; bases outside the gene matches: 4. CDR3: CASSLTGRDTQYF. CDR3 sequence (DNA): TGCGCCAGCAGCCTGACAGGGAGAGATACGCAGTATTTT.

V and J are TRBV19 and TRBJ2-2; D possibly corresponds to TRBD1 (6 bases). Trimming pared 10 bases from V and 8 bases from J, leaving 8 bases between. CDR1 and CDR2 (germline): LNHDA, SQIVND (reference sequence). The CDR3 totals 10 residues. CDR3 protein: CATRGGELFF. CDR3 nucleotides: TGTGCCACGAGGGGGGGGGAGCTGTTTTTT.

V gene TRBV5-4 combines with J gene TRBJ2-1; 10 bases fit TRBD2. Losses at the gene ends were 3 bases for V and 9 bases for J; bases not matched to a gene: 6. Germline V gene lookup returns CDR1 SGHNT and CDR2 YYREEE (reference sequence). This CDR3 is 14 amino acids long. In nucleotides, the CDR3 is TGTGCCAGCAGCTATCTAGCGGGAGAGGTTGAGCAGTTCTTC. It yields the protein CASSYLAGEVEQFF.

V and J are TRBV11-2 and TRBJ2-5; possibly TRBD1 or TRBD2 for D (6 bases each). Trimming took 5 bases from V and 2 from J, leaving 12 bases between them. This CDR3 comprises 14 residues. Germline CDR1 and CDR2: SGHAT and FQNNGV. CDR3: CASSQRGVQETQYF. In DNA, the CDR3 is TGTGCCAGCAGCCAAAGGGGGGTTCAAGAGACCCAGTACTTC.

This clone was found once. The genes are TRBV15 and TRBJ2-2; D ambiguous. Deletions cut 2 bases from V and 9 bases from J, with 10 bases between. The CDR3 spans 13 residues. CDR1 LNHNV and CDR2 YYDKDF come from the germline V gene (reference sequence). The CDR3 loop reads CATSRPTSRELFF. CDR3 coding DNA: TGTGCCACCAGCAGACCCACGTCTCGGGAGCTGTTTTTT.

This sequence joins TRBV9 and TRBJ1-2, with TRBD1 matching 8 bases. Looked up from germline, CDR1 is SGDLS and CDR2 is YYNGEE. Trimming cost V 4 bases and J 7 bases; bases outside gene matches: 9. The CDR3 is 14 amino acids. The CDR3, as DNA: TGTGCCAGCAGCTCCCAGCAGGGGGCGATTGGCTACACCTTC. Its protein product is CASSSQQGAIGYTF.

The genes are TRBV5-1 and TRBJ2-1, with 7 bases fitting TRBD2. CDR1 and CDR2 from the germline V gene are SGHRS and YFSETQ. The J segment lost 2 bases and the V segment lost 2 bases, leaving 13 bases of the junction unmatched. There are 18 residues in the CDR3. CDR3 coding DNA: TGCGCCAGCAGCTTTGCTGCCGGGACTACACTAACCTACAATGAGCAGTTCTTC. This sequence encodes CASSFAAGTTLTYNEQFF.

V usage is TRBV11-2 and J usage is TRBJ2-2; no clear D. CDR3 length equals 15 residues. Germline V gene lookup returns CDR1 SGHAT and CDR2 FQNNGV. V dropped 5 bases and J dropped 0 bases, with 10 bases sitting between them. The CDR3 loop reads CASSPLDANTGELFF. The CDR3 region has the DNA TGTGCCAGCAGCCCTCTTGACGCGAACACCGGGGAGCTGTTTTTT. The whole variable domain, remainder taken from reference TRBV11-2 and TRBJ2-2, is EAGVAQSPRYKIIEKRQSVAFWCNPISGHATLYWYQQILGQGPKLLIQFQNNGVVDDSQLPKDRFSAERLKGVDSTLKIQPAKLEDSAVYLCASSPLDANTGELFFGEGSRLTVL.

The rearrangement joins TRBV10-3 to TRBJ2-7, with D unresolved. This CDR3 region has 11 residues. The germline V gene has CDR1 ENHRY and CDR2 SYGVKD. Trimming pared 10 bases from V and 5 bases from J, leaving 12 bases between. CDR3 protein: CATRFRDEQYF. The CDR3 region has the DNA TGTGCCACCCGGTTTAGGGACGAGCAGTACTTC.

The J gene is TRBJ2-3, the V gene TRBV7-3, with 10 bases identical to TRBD2. Germline-derived CDR1 and CDR2 are SGHTA and FQGTGA. The CDR3 is made up of 17 amino acids. Unmatched junction bases numbered 11, after V lost 5 bases and J lost 3 bases. The CDR3 DNA follows: TGTGCCAGCAGCCAGAAGCGGGAGGGCCTGCGGACAGATACGCAGTATTTT. Translated, it gives CASSQKREGLRTDTQYF.

The chain carries TRBV7-9 and TRBJ1-2, with D perhaps TRBD1 (6 bases). Germline V CDR1 and CDR2: SEHNR, FQNEAQ (reference sequence). Trimming took 0 bases from V and 3 from J, leaving 11 bases between them. This CDR3 contains 15 residues. The CDR3 reads CASSLAPGVDYGYTF. CDR3 nucleotide sequence: TGTGCCAGCAGCTTAGCGCCAGGGGTTGACTATGGCTACACCTTC.

This chain connects TRBV6-5 to TRBJ2-7, with D tentatively TRBD1 (5 bases). This CDR3 is 12 amino acids long. V shed 6 bases and J shed 7 bases, with 13 bases lying between them. From germline, CDR1 is MNHEY and CDR2 SVGAGI. The CDR3 loop reads CASSRGQVEQYF. The DNA of the CDR3 is TGTGCCAGCAGCCGCGGACAAGTAGAGCAGTACTTC.

V gene TRBV7-2 combines with J gene TRBJ2-3; unclear D gene. Trimming stripped 2 bases from V and 1 base from J, with 10 bases between. The CDR3 has 15 amino acids. CDR1 is SGHTA and CDR2 is FQGNSA in the germline V gene. This CDR3 reads CASSLTQFGTDTQYF. CDR3 DNA: TGTGCCAGCAGCTTAACTCAGTTTGGCACAGATACGCAGTATTTT.

The chain recombines TRBV4-1 with TRBJ2-7, with 9 bases lining up with TRBD1. V dropped 3 bases and J dropped 2; count of bases not matched to a gene: 11. The CDR3 loop spans 17 amino acids. Germline-derived CDR1 and CDR2 are MGHRA and YSYEKL. The CDR3 coding sequence is TGCGCCAGCAGCCAGGGACTTCCGGGACAGGGAACCTACGAGCAGTACTTC. This codes for CASSQGLPGQGTYEQYF.

V gene TRBV10-2 combines with J gene TRBJ2-2; TRBD2 matches at 13 bases. The CDR3 runs to 19 residues. Germline V CDR1 and CDR2: WSHSY, SAAADI. The trim removed 4 bases at V and 4 bases at J, leaving 12 bases unmatched. The CDR3 region is CASSAGGLAGSAGTGELFF. For the CDR3, the DNA is TGCGCCAGCAGTGCTGGGGGACTAGCGGGATCCGCGGGCACCGGGGAGCTGTTTTTT.

The chain has TRBV25-1 and TRBJ1-1, with unresolved D. Germline V gives CDR1 MGHDK, CDR2 SYGVNS. Deletions cut 4 bases from V and 4 bases from J, with 19 bases between. The CDR3 is made up of 16 amino acids. CDR3 protein: CASSAARGGLSTEAFF. The CDR3 DNA reads TGTGCCAGCAGTGCGGCACGAGGCGGGTTAAGCACTGAAGCTTTCTTT.

The chain has TRBV29-1 and TRBJ1-3, with TRBD1 identical over 7 bases. Trimming removed 7 bases from V and 0 bases from J; junction bases left unmatched: 6. The CDR3 is 14 amino acids. CDR1 SQVTM and CDR2 ANQGSEA come from the germline V gene. This chain's CDR3 is CSASTGSSGNTIYF. CDR3 nucleotides: TGCAGCGCCTCGACAGGGAGCTCTGGAAACACCATATATTTT.

The V call is TRBV20-1, the J call TRBJ2-1; D gene unclear. The germline gives CDR1 DFQATT, CDR2 SNEGSKA (reference sequence). V dropped 5 bases and J dropped 11 bases, with 13 bases sitting between them. There are 11 residues in the CDR3. CDR3 nucleotide sequence: TGCAGTGCTTCCCCGCGGTTTCAGCAGTTCTTC. This translates into CSASPRFQQFF.